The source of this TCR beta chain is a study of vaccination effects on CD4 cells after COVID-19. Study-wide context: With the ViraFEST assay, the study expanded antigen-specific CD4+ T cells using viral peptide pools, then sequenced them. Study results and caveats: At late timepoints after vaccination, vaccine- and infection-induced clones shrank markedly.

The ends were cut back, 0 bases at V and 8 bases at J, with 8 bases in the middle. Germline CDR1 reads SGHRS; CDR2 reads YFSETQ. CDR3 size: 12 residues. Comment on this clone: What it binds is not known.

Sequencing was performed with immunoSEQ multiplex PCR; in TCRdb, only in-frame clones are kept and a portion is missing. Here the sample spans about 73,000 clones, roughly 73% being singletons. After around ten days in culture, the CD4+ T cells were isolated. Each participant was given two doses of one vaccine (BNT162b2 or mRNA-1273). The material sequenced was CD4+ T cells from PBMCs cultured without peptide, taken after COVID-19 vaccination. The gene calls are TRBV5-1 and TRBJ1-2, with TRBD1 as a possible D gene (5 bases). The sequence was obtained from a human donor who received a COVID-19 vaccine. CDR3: CASSLAGWGYTF. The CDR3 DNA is TGCGCCAGCAGCTTGGCAGGGTGGGGCTACACCTTC.